The rows below give T cell receptor beta chains drawn from one sample of a study of T cells in Graves' hyperthyroidism and ophthalmopathy. MiXCR, run by TCRdb on the multiplex PCR reads, gives a single entry per CDR3 protein. Here the sample spans about 500,000 distinct CDR3 sequences, roughly a sixth being singletons. Sequencing was carried out using blood. These receptors all come from a woman aged 25-40 years with Graves' ophthalmopathy. CDR3s include the opening cysteine and the closing phenylalanine or tryptophan. The order of the fields is D gene, J gene, clone size, V gene, CDR3 protein, CDR3 DNA. A D gene is named only where the DNA matches it firmly. Clone size, where shown, is once, few, many, or a class for clones that have expanded.

>TRBD2|TRBJ2-7|-|TRBV7-2
CASSFMAGATYEQYF
TGTGCCAGCAGCTTTATGGCGGGAGCCACCTACGAGCAGTACTTC
>-|TRBJ2-2|-|TRBV28
CASYSGNTGELFF
TGTGCCAGCTATTCAGGGAACACCGGGGAGCTGTTTTTT
>-|TRBJ2-3|once|TRBV7-3
CASSGTPRGSISTDTQYF
TGTGCCAGCAGCGGGACACCACGGGGATCTATTAGCACAGATACGCAGTATTTT
>TRBD1|TRBJ2-5|many|TRBV11-2
CASSHDREIQTQYF
TGTGCCAGCAGCCATGACAGGGAGATACAGACCCAGTACTTC
>-|TRBJ2-7|few|TRBV5-1
CASHPPHSYEQYF
TGCGCCAGCCACCCCCCGCACTCCTACGAGCAGTACTTC
>-|TRBJ1-4|-|TRBV28
CASTQMGRANEKLFF
TGTGCCAGCACCCAGATGGGCAGGGCAAATGAAAAACTGTTTTTT
>-|TRBJ2-3|many|TRBV5-6
CASSLTGFGGTDTQYF
TGTGCCAGCAGCCTAACAGGGTTTGGGGGCACAGATACGCAGTATTTT
>TRBD2|TRBJ2-1|many|TRBV20-1
CSATPFYSSGRRDEQFF
TGCAGTGCTACCCCATTCTACTCTAGCGGGAGGAGGGATGAGCAGTTCTTC
>TRBD2|TRBJ2-1|many|TRBV7-2
CASSPKERGGNRGHEQFF
TGTGCCAGCAGCCCGAAGGAGCGGGGGGGGAACCGGGGGCATGAGCAGTTCTTC
>TRBD2|TRBJ2-5|few|TRBV4-2
CASSLLLAGEGETQYF
TGTGCCAGCAGCCTGTTACTAGCGGGAGAGGGGGAGACCCAGTACTTC
>-|TRBJ2-7|-|TRBV7-9
CASSPDDFYEQYF
TGTGCCAGCAGCCCGGACGATTTCTACGAGCAGTACTTC
>-|TRBJ1-3|few|TRBV28
CASSLAGAYSGNTIYF
TGTGCCAGCAGTTTAGCAGGGGCCTACTCTGGAAACACCATATATTTT
>-|TRBJ1-1|-|TRBV12-5
CASGSDRNTEAFF
TGTGCTAGTGGTTCGGACAGGAACACTGAAGCTTTCTTT
>-|TRBJ2-2|-|TRBV5-1
CASSLDQGGTGELFF
TGCGCCAGCAGCTTGGATCAGGGCGGTACCGGGGAGCTGTTTTTT
>-|TRBJ1-6|-|TRBV5-1
CASSAGESRGSPLHF
TGCGCCAGCAGCGCTGGCGAGTCACGAGGGTCACCCCTCCACTTT
>TRBD2|TRBJ2-2|few|TRBV5-1
CASSLTPGLALTGELFF
TGCGCCAGCAGCTTGACGCCGGGACTAGCTCTAACCGGGGAGCTGTTTTTT
>-|TRBJ1-1|many|TRBV6-5
CASSYSRFSGLNTEAFF
TGTGCCAGCAGTTACTCCCGTTTTTCGGGCCTAAACACTGAAGCTTTCTTT
>-|TRBJ1-5|-|TRBV6-6
CASSYSGLHSNQPQHF
TGTGCCAGCAGTTACTCGGGACTCCATAGCAATCAGCCCCAGCATTTT
>-|TRBJ2-3|-|TRBV4-1
CASSQGITDTQYF
TGCGCCAGCAGCCAAGGAATCACAGATACGCAGTATTTT
>TRBD1|TRBJ1-4|few|TRBV28
CACSFGGQGGEKLFF
TGTGCCTGCAGTTTTGGGGGACAGGGGGGTGAAAAACTGTTTTTT
>TRBD1|TRBJ2-3|many|TRBV28
CASSPGQGKDTQYF
TGTGCCAGCAGTCCCGGACAGGGGAAAGATACGCAGTATTTT
>-|TRBJ2-5|many|TRBV12-3/TRBV12-4
CASSQDLGRQETQYF
TGTGCCAGCAGCCAGGACCTGGGGCGGCAAGAGACCCAGTACTTC
>-|TRBJ2-2|many|TRBV4-3
CASSQVGALGELFF
TGCGCCAGCAGCCAAGTAGGGGCCCTCGGGGAGCTGTTTTTT
>-|TRBJ2-7|-|TRBV7-2
CASSHTGLYEQYF
TGTGCCAGCAGCCACACAGGGTTATACGAGCAGTACTTC
>TRBD2|TRBJ2-3|many|TRBV6-1
CASREISGRAWGPQYF
TGTGCCAGCAGAGAAATAAGCGGGAGGGCATGGGGTCCGCAGTATTTT
>-|TRBJ1-1|few|TRBV19
CASSVGSGNTEAFF
TGTGCCAGTAGTGTTGGGTCAGGGAACACTGAAGCTTTCTTT
>TRBD1|TRBJ2-1|-|TRBV18
CASSPRTGLNEQFF
TGTGCCAGCTCACCAAGGACAGGGCTGAATGAGCAGTTCTTC
>TRBD2|TRBJ2-1|many|TRBV27
CASTNSGSTYNEQFF
TGTGCCAGCACCAATAGCGGGAGCACCTACAATGAGCAGTTCTTC
>TRBD2|TRBJ2-2|few|TRBV4-3
CASSQDPTNSGSWGELFF
TGCGCCAGCAGCCAAGACCCCACGAATAGCGGGAGTTGGGGGGAGCTGTTTTTT
>-|TRBJ1-1|few|TRBV20-1
CSASTTGNTEAFF
TGCAGTGCTAGCACGACAGGGAACACTGAAGCTTTCTTT
>TRBD1|TRBJ1-1|-|TRBV28
CASSSTTGEAFF
TGTGCCAGCAGTTCAACGACAGGGGAAGCTTTCTTT
>-|TRBJ2-1|-|TRBV5-6
CASSLLARGRSNEQFF
TGTGCCAGCAGCTTGTTGGCCCGGGGCCGGAGCAATGAGCAGTTCTTC
>-|TRBJ1-1|few|TRBV4-1
CASSHPVSNTEAFF
TGCGCCAGCAGTCATCCAGTTTCAAACACTGAAGCTTTCTTT
>TRBD1|TRBJ2-7|few|TRBV6-1
CASTLAPGGYEQYF
TGTGCCAGCACCCTGGCCCCAGGGGGCTACGAGCAGTACTTC
>-|TRBJ2-1|few|TRBV11-2
CASSLGPSREQFF
TGTGCCAGCAGCCTTGGTCCCAGCAGGGAGCAGTTCTTC
>TRBD2|TRBJ2-5|-|TRBV20-1
CSAREGLALETQYF
TGCAGTGCTAGAGAGGGACTAGCGTTAGAGACCCAGTACTTC
>TRBD1|TRBJ2-7|many|TRBV27
CASSSDRLSYRIIVRQYF
TGTGCCAGCAGTTCGGACAGGCTGAGCTATCGTATCATTGTAAGGCAGTACTTC
>-|TRBJ2-3|many|TRBV12-3/TRBV12-4
CASSSAGAADTDTQYF
TGTGCCAGCAGTTCCGCGGGGGCAGCGGACACAGATACGCAGTATTTT
>-|TRBJ1-5|-|TRBV28
CASGPHQPQHF
TGTGCCAGCGGACCGCATCAGCCCCAGCATTTT
>-|TRBJ2-7|many|TRBV7-2
CASSLERGGGYEQYF
TGTGCCAGCAGCTTAGAGCGGGGAGGGGGCTACGAGCAGTACTTC
>TRBD2|TRBJ2-7|-|TRBV20-1
CSATAGPTRRGSYEQYF
TGCAGTGCTACAGCGGGACCTACGAGAAGGGGCTCCTACGAGCAGTACTTC
>-|TRBJ2-5|many|TRBV5-5
CASSPQTPETQYF
TGTGCCAGCAGCCCACAGACTCCAGAGACCCAGTACTTC
>TRBD2|TRBJ2-1|-|TRBV27
CASAFLAGVYNEQFF
TGTGCCAGCGCTTTTCTAGCGGGAGTCTACAATGAGCAGTTCTTC
>-|TRBJ2-1|many|TRBV2
CASMNLVGDEQFF
TGTGCCAGCATGAACCTCGTAGGCGATGAGCAGTTCTTC
>TRBD2|TRBJ2-1|many|TRBV28
CASSPEGGVVRDEQFF
TGTGCCAGCAGTCCAGAGGGAGGGGTCGTGAGGGATGAGCAGTTCTTC
>-|TRBJ2-1|many|TRBV7-9
CASSPRLARSYNEQFF
TGTGCCAGCAGCCCACGTCTAGCGAGGTCCTACAATGAGCAGTTCTTC
>-|TRBJ2-7|-|TRBV29-1
CSVVKSGNYEQYF
TGCAGCGTTGTAAAAAGCGGAAACTACGAGCAGTACTTC
>-|TRBJ1-5|many|TRBV7-2
CASSAGRGQPQHF
TGTGCCAGCAGCGCCGGGAGGGGACAGCCCCAGCATTTT
>-|TRBJ2-5|-|TRBV18
CASSLDASSKETQYF
TGTGCCAGCTCACTGGACGCGTCCTCTAAAGAGACCCAGTACTTC
>-|TRBJ2-1|-|TRBV12-3/TRBV12-4
CASKDTSVLSYNEQFF
TGTGCCAGCAAAGACACCTCCGTCTTATCCTACAATGAGCAGTTCTTC
>-|TRBJ2-1|many|TRBV11-3
CASSAPTGYNEQFF
TGTGCCAGCAGCGCTCCGACAGGTTACAATGAGCAGTTCTTC
>-|TRBJ1-2|many|TRBV7-8
CASSYSGSWYGYTF
TGTGCCAGCAGCTATTCGGGATCGTGGTATGGCTACACCTTC
>-|TRBJ1-2|many|TRBV7-2
CASSLRLGYTF
TGTGCCAGCAGCTTACGGTTGGGCTACACCTTC
>TRBD1|TRBJ1-3|-|TRBV20-1
CSAPRTGASGNTIYF
TGCAGTGCACCCAGGACAGGGGCCTCTGGAAACACCATATATTTT